The clone carrying this T cell receptor beta chain has just a few counts. Its antigen is as yet unknown. A single record per CDR3 protein comes from TCRdb applying MiXCR to the 5' RACE reads. The table lists fewer than 650,000 distinct CDR3 sequences, 9% to 10% of them singletons. The source of the sample is a study of identical twins. Broader study findings: Beta out-of-frame sequences showed weaker excess twin sharing. Within cord blood, abundant beta clonotypes carried fewer insertions, but memory repertoires showed no such trend. In zero-insertion analyses, partial confounding could arise from invariant MAIT and iNKT cells.

CDR3 length: 15 residues. The V and J ends lost 2 bases and 1 base respectively, with 11 bases between them. The data also belong to a second study, concerning yellow fever vaccine responses in identical twins. That paper states: Twin vaccine T cell responses reportedly seemed partly convergent, partly personalized.

Sequencing was done on a sample of PBMCs. The rearrangement links TRBV12-3 or TRBV12-4 to TRBJ2-5; D is undetermined. This receptor was obtained from a young woman in good health. The chain's CDR3 is CASSLSTAFQETQYF. CDR3 sequence (DNA): TGTGCCAGCAGTTTAAGCACAGCCTTCCAAGAGACCCAGTACTTC.